This is a list of T cell receptor beta chains from one sample in a study of cytomegalovirus exposure and HLA in healthy donors. Sequencing was performed with immunoSEQ multiplex PCR; in TCRdb, only in-frame clones are kept and a portion is missing. The profile shows over 200,000 clones, over 70% of them singletons. The sample consisted of PBMCs. The receptors were gathered from a woman in her twenties or thirties in good health and CMV-seropositive. The CDR3 runs from the conserved cysteine through the conserved F or W. D genes are given only for firm matches. Rows give clone size only sometimes, using once, few, many, or a class for an expanded clone.

once	TRBV2	TRBJ1-5	NA	TGTGCCAGCAGGGAACAGGGAAACAATCAGCCCCAGCATTTT	CASREQGNNQPQHF
NA	TRBV2	TRBJ2-7	NA	TGTGCCAGCTCGGCCCGAGGCCCAGGTTACGAGCAGTACTTC	CASSARGPGYEQYF
NA	TRBV29-1	TRBJ2-1	NA	TGCAGCGCTGACTTTACGGGAGACAATGAGCAGTTCTTC	CSADFTGDNEQFF
NA	TRBV19	TRBJ2-7	NA	TGTGCCAGTAGTATTCCCGGGACGGAGTCCTCCGAGCAGTACTTC	CASSIPGTESSEQYF
NA	TRBV19	TRBJ2-7	NA	TGTGCCAGTAGTATAACAACAGTCTACGAGCAGTACTTC	CASSITTVYEQYF
NA	TRBV7-3	TRBJ2-4	NA	TGTGCCAGCAGCTTAGACGTCACCTTGCCAAAAAACATTCAGTACTTC	CASSLDVTLPKNIQYF
NA	TRBV7-6	TRBJ1-1	NA	TGTGCCAGCAGCTTAGCGGGGAACACTGAAGCTTTCTTT	CASSLAGNTEAFF
once	TRBV27	TRBJ2-3	NA	TGTGCCAGCAGCTCACAGGTTATTGATACGCAGTATTTT	CASSSQVIDTQYF
few	TRBV19	TRBJ2-1	NA	TGTGCCAGTACTGGGGCGAACAGACTCTCCTACAATGAGCAGTTCTTC	CASTGANRLSYNEQFF
NA	TRBV6-4	TRBJ2-1	NA	TGTGCCAGCAGTGTGGGCCGCGGTACCTACAATGAGCAGTTCTTC	CASSVGRGTYNEQFF
NA	TRBV11-3	TRBJ2-7	TRBD1	TGTGCCAGCAGCTTAGCCGGGGAACCCGGGACAGAATACGAGCAGTACTTC	CASSLAGEPGTEYEQYF
NA	TRBV30	TRBJ2-5	NA	TGTGCCTGGACAAAAGAGGGGGTCAAGTACTTC	CAWTKEGVKYF
NA	TRBV11-2	TRBJ2-1	TRBD2	TGTGCCAGCAGCCAACAGCTAGCGGGAGTTAATAATGAGCAGTTCTTC	CASSQQLAGVNNEQFF
NA	TRBV27	TRBJ1-2	NA	TGTGCCAGCTCTCTCCTGGCTGAAGCTAACTATGGCTACACCTTC	CASSLLAEANYGYTF
NA	TRBV2	TRBJ1-5	TRBD1	TGTGCCAGCAGTAGTACAGGGGGCGGGCAGCCCCAGCATTTT	CASSSTGGGQPQHF
NA	TRBV5-6	TRBJ1-2	NA	TGTGCCAGCAGCTTGGGTATGGGGGCGGAGTATGGCTACACCTTC	CASSLGMGAEYGYTF
NA	TRBV5-1	TRBJ2-4	TRBD2	TGCGCCAGCAGCCAAGGACTAGCGCCTAATTTTGACATTCAGTACTTC	CASSQGLAPNFDIQYF
NA	TRBV30	TRBJ2-4	NA	TGTGCCTGGAGTTTACCCAGACAGACGGAAAACATTCAGTACTTC	CAWSLPRQTENIQYF
NA	TRBV4-3	TRBJ2-1	TRBD2	TGCGCCAGCAGCCAAGATTTGCTAGCGGGATCCTACAATGAGCAGTTCTTC	CASSQDLLAGSYNEQFF
NA	TRBV2	TRBJ1-1	NA	TGTGCCAGCGGTAAGTTGACAGCGAACACTGAAGCTTTCTTT	CASGKLTANTEAFF
NA	TRBV5-1	TRBJ2-7	TRBD1	TGCGCCAGCAGCTGGTCGACAGGGGATGGCTACGAGCAGTACTTC	CASSWSTGDGYEQYF
NA	TRBV6-1	TRBJ1-1	NA	TGTGCCAGCAGTGAAGGAGCCGAGAACACTGAAGCTTTCTTT	CASSEGAENTEAFF
NA	TRBV7-9	TRBJ2-5	NA	TGTGCCAGCAGCTTAGGGGCCCAGTACTTC	CASSLGAQYF
NA	TRBV7-2	TRBJ1-1	TRBD1	TGTGCCAGCAGCGGTAGACAGGGAAGGGAAGCTTTCTTT	CASSGRQGREAFF
NA	TRBV9	TRBJ1-2	TRBD1	TGTGCCAGCAGCGTAGGGGGACAGGGACCCTATGGCTACACCTTC	CASSVGGQGPYGYTF
NA	TRBV27	TRBJ2-1	NA	TGTGCCAGCAGTTCCGACAGGTCCCCCTACAATGAGCAGTTCTTC	CASSSDRSPYNEQFF
NA	TRBV5-6	TRBJ2-7	NA	TGTGCCAGCAGCTGGTGGGGACAAAGAGGAACCTACGAGCAGTACTTC	CASSWWGQRGTYEQYF
NA	TRBV30	TRBJ1-2	NA	TGTGCCTGGAGTTCCGGCGTAGCAGCTAACTATGGCTACACCTTC	CAWSSGVAANYGYTF
many	TRBV28	TRBJ2-1	TRBD1	TGTGCCAGCAGAACGGGACAGGGAGATTCCAATGAGCAGTTCTTC	CASRTGQGDSNEQFF
NA	TRBV18	TRBJ2-7	TRBD2	TGTGCCAGCTCAGACACTAGCGGGAGGGCCTACGAGCAGTACTTC	CASSDTSGRAYEQYF
NA	TRBV9	TRBJ2-1	TRBD2	TGTGCCAGCAGCGGTAGCGGGACGGACAATGAGCAGTTCTTC	CASSGSGTDNEQFF
NA	TRBV29-1	TRBJ1-1	NA	TGCAGCGTTGGGGTCCCAGGGCATAGCACTGAAGCTTTCTTT	CSVGVPGHSTEAFF
NA	TRBV2	TRBJ2-2	NA	TGTGCCAGCAGTGTTCCAACCGGGGAGCTGTTTTTT	CASSVPTGELFF
once	TRBV7-6	TRBJ2-5	NA	TGTGCCAGCAGCCGGTTATCACCTGGGCAAGAGACCCAGTACTTC	CASSRLSPGQETQYF
NA	TRBV11-2	TRBJ2-7	NA	TGTGCCAGCAGCTTAACCCAGGGCCCATACGAGCAGTACTTC	CASSLTQGPYEQYF
NA	TRBV7-8	TRBJ1-1	NA	TGTGCCAGCAGCCGAGCGATGGAGCTGAACACTGAAGCTTTCTTT	CASSRAMELNTEAFF
NA	TRBV9	TRBJ2-1	NA	TGTGCCAGCACTTCGGCTAGCGCTTACAATGAGCAGTTCTTC	CASTSASAYNEQFF
NA	TRBV5-4	TRBJ2-7	TRBD2	TGTGCCAGCAGCTTGCTGTCTAGCGGGAGCCTCTCCTACGAGCAGTACTTC	CASSLLSSGSLSYEQYF
NA	TRBV2	TRBJ2-1	NA	TGTGCCAGCAGTGACGGACTAAGGGGTATCGAGCAGTTCTTC	CASSDGLRGIEQFF
few	TRBV11-2	TRBJ2-3	TRBD1	TGTGCCAGCAGCTTAGACGAGGGGGCGGAAGATACGCAGTATTTT	CASSLDEGAEDTQYF
NA	TRBV10-1	TRBJ1-1	TRBD1	TGCGCCAGCAGCGCCCCGGGACAGGGACACACTGAAGCTTTCTTT	CASSAPGQGHTEAFF
NA	TRBV27	TRBJ2-1	NA	TGTGCCAGCTTCCGGCCAGGGAATGAGCAGTTCTTC	CASFRPGNEQFF
NA	TRBV11-3	TRBJ2-1	TRBD1	TGTGCCAGCAGCCCGGAGGGACAGGTGAATGAGCAGTTCTTC	CASSPEGQVNEQFF
NA	TRBV7-9	TRBJ1-4	NA	TGTGCCAGCAGCTTAGGAGCAACTAATGAAAAACTGTTTTTT	CASSLGATNEKLFF
few	TRBV7-6	TRBJ1-5	NA	TGTGCCAGCAGCCCGGGGGGGAATCAGCCCCAGCATTTT	CASSPGGNQPQHF
NA	TRBV4-1	TRBJ1-2	NA	TGCGCCAGCAGCCAAGCGCTGTTAGACATTAGGTATGGCTACACCTTC	CASSQALLDIRYGYTF
NA	TRBV7-2	TRBJ1-2	TRBD1	TGTGCCAGCAGCCCCCGGACAGGGCTTAACTATGGCTACACCTTC	CASSPRTGLNYGYTF
NA	TRBV28	TRBJ2-6	NA	TGTGCCACCTCTGGGGCCAACGTCCTGACTTTC	CATSGANVLTF
NA	TRBV7-2	TRBJ1-2	NA	TGTGCCAGCAGCTTAGGGGCCCCCTATGGCTACACCTTC	CASSLGAPYGYTF
once	TRBV11-2	TRBJ1-1	NA	TGTGCCAGCAGCTACACCGGTGAAGCTTTCTTT	CASSYTGEAFF
NA	TRBV14	TRBJ2-7	NA	TGTGCCAGCAGCCAAAGGGTTTGGGGACGGCTCTACGAGCAGTACTTC	CASSQRVWGRLYEQYF
once	TRBV18	TRBJ1-1	NA	TGTGCCAGCTCACCATTGACGGCATCCGAGAACACTGAAGCTTTCTTT	CASSPLTASENTEAFF
NA	TRBV27	TRBJ2-1	NA	TGTGCCAGCAGTACACTTAGGGGCTCTCGACCATACAATGAGCAGTTCTTC	CASSTLRGSRPYNEQFF
NA	TRBV4-2	TRBJ2-7	NA	TGTGCCAGCAAGGGACTCACATACGAGCAGTACTTC	CASKGLTYEQYF
NA	TRBV27	TRBJ1-3	NA	TGTGCCAGCAGTCCACACCCCCTGTTCGGAAACACCATATATTTT	CASSPHPLFGNTIYF